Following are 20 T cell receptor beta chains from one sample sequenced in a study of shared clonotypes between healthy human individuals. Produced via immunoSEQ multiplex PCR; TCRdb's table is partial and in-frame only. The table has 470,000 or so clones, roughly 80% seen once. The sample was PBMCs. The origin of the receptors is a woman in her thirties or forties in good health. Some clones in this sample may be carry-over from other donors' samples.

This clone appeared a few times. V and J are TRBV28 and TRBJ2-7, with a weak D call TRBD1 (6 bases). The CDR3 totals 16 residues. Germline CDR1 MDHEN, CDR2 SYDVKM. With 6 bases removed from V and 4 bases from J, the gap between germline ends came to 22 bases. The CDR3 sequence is CASRASGTQVGYEQYF. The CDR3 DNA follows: TGTGCCAGCAGGGCCTCCGGGACACAGGTTGGTTACGAGCAGTACTTC.

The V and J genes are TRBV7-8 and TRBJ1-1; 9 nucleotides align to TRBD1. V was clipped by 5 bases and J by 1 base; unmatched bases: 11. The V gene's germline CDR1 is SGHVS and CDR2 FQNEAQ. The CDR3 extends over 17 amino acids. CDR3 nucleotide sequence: TGTGCCAGCAGCGCCCGGTGGACAGGGGCATCGAACACTGAAGCTTTCTTT. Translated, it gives CASSARWTGASNTEAFF.

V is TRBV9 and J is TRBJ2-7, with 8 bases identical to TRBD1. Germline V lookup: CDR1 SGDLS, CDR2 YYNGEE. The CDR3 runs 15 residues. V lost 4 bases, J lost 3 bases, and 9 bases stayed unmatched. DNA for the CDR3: TGTGCCAGCAGCCCCTGGACAGGGCGTAACTACGAGCAGTACTTC. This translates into CASSPWTGRNYEQYF. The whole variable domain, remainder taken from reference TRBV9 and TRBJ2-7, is DSGVTQTPKHLITATGQRVTLRCSPRSGDLSVYWYQQSLDQGLQFLIQYYNGEERAKGNILERFSAQQFPDLHSELNLSSLELGDSALYFCASSPWTGRNYEQYFGPGTRLTVT.

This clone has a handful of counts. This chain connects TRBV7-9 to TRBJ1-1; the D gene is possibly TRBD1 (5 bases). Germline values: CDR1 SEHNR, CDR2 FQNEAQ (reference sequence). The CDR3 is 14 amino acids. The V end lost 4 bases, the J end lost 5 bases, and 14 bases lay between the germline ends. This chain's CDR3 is CASSSSGTETEAFF. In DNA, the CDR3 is TGTGCCAGCAGCTCCTCCGGGACGGAGACTGAAGCTTTCTTT.

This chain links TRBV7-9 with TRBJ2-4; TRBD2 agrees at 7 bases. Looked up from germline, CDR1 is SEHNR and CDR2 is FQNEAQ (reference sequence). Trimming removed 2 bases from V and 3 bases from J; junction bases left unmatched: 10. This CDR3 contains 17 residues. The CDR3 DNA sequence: TGTGCCAGCAGCTTAAGTAGGGCGGGAGTTAGCAAAAACATTCAGTACTTC. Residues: CASSLSRAGVSKNIQYF.

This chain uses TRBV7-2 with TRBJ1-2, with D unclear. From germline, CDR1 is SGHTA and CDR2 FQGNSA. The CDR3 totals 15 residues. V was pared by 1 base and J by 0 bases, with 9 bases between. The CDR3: CASSLGHLANYGYTF. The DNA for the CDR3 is TGTGCCAGCAGCTTAGGACACCTTGCTAACTATGGCTACACCTTC.

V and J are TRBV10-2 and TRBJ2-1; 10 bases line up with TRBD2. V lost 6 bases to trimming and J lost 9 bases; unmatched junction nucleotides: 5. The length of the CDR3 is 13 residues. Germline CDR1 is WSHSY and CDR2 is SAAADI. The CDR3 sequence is CASRLAGLGEQFF. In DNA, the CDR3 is TGCGCCAGCAGACTAGCGGGATTAGGTGAGCAGTTCTTC.

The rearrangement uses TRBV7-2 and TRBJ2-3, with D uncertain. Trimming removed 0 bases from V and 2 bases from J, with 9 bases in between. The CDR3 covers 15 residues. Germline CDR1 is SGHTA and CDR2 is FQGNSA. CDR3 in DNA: TGTGCCAGCAGCTTAGCACGGGTCTCCACAGATACGCAGTATTTT. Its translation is CASSLARVSTDTQYF.

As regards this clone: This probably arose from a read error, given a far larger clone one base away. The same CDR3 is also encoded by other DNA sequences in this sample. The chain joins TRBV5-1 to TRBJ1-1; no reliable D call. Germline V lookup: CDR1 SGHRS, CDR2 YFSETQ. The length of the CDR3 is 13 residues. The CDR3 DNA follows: TGCGCCAGCAGCTTGGAGGGAACCCCTGAAGCCTTCTTT. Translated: CASSLEGTPEAFF.

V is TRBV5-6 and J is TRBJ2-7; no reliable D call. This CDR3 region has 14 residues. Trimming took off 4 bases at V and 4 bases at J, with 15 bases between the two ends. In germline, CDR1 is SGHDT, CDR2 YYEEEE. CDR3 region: CASSKGPNTYEQYF. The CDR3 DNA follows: TGTGCCAGCAGCAAGGGCCCAAACACGTACGAGCAGTACTTC.

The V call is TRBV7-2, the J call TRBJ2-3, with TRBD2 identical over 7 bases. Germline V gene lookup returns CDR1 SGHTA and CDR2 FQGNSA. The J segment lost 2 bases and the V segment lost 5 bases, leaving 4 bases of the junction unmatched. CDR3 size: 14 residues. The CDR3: CASSKRDYTDTQYF. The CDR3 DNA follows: TGTGCCAGCAGCAAACGGGACTACACAGATACGCAGTATTTT.

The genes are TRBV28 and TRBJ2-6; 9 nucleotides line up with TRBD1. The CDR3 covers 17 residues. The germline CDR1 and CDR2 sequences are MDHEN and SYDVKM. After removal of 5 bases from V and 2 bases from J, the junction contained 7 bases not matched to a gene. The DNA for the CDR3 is TGTGCCAGCAGTCAGGGACAGGGACTACCTGGGGCCAACGTCCTGACTTTC. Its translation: CASSQGQGLPGANVLTF. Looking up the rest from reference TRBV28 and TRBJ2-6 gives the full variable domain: DVKVTQSSRYLVKRTGEKVFLECVQDMDHENMFWYRQDPGLGLRLIYFSYDVKMKEKGDIPEGYSVSREKKERFSLILESASTNQTSMYLCASSQGQGLPGANVLTFGAGSRLTVL.

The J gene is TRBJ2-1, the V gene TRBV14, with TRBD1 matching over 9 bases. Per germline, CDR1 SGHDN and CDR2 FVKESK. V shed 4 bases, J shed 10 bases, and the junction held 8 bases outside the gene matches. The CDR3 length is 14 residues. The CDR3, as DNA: TGTGCCAGCAGCCTAGGGACAGGGCGTTGGGAGCAGTTCTTC. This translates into CASSLGTGRWEQFF.

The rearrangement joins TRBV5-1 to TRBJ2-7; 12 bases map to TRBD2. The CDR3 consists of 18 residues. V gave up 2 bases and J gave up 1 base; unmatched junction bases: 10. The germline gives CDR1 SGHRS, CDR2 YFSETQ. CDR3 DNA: TGCGCCAGCAGCTTAGTCGGACTAGCGGGAAGTCGGTCCTACGAGCAGTACTTC. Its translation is CASSLVGLAGSRSYEQYF.

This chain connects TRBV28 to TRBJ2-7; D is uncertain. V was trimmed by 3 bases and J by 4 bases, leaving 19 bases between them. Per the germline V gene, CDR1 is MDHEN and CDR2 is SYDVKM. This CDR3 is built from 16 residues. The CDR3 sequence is CASSFILVHEAYEQYF. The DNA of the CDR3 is TGTGCCAGCAGTTTCATATTGGTGCACGAGGCGTACGAGCAGTACTTC.

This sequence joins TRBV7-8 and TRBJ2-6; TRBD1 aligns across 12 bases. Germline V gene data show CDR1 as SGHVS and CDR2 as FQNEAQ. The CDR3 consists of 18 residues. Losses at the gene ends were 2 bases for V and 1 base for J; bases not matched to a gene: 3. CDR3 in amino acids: CASSLPGQGASGANVLTF. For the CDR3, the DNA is TGTGCCAGCAGCTTACCGGGACAGGGGGCGTCTGGGGCCAACGTCCTGACTTTC.

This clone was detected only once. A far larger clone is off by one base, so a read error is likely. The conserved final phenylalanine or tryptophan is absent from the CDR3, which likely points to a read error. The CDR3 spells CASSPDRRNGYTL. In DNA, the CDR3 is TGTGCCAGCAGCCCAGACAGGCGTAATGGCTACACCTTA. The rearrangement uses TRBV7-2 and TRBJ1-2, with D perhaps TRBD1 (6 bases). The CDR3 has 13 residues. V was shortened by 5 bases and J by 6 bases, with 13 bases between the two germline ends. Germline V gene data show CDR1 as SGHTA and CDR2 as FQGNSA.

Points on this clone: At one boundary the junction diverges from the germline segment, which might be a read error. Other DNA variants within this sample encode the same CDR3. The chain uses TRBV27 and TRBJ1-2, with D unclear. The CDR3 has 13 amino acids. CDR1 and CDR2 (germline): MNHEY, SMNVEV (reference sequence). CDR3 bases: TGTGCCAGCAGTTTATCCGGTGGCCATGGCCACACCTTC. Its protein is CASSLSGGHGHTF.

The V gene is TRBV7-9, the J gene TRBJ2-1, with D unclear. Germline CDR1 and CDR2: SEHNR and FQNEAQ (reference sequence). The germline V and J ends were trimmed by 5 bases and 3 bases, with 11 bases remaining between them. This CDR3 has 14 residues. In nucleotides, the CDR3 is TGTGCCAGCAGCGTGGGATATAACTACAATGAGCAGTTCTTC. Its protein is CASSVGYNYNEQFF. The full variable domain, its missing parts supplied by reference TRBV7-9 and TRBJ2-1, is DTGVSQNPRHKITKRGQNVTFRCDPISEHNRLYWYRQTLGQGPEFLTYFQNEAQLEKSRLLSDRFSAERPKGSFSTLEIQRTEQGDSAMYLCASSVGYNYNEQFFGPGTRLTVL.

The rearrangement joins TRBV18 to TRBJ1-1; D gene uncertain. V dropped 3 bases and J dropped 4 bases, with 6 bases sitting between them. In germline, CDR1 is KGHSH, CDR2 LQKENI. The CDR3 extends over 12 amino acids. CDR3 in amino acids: CASSPSGTEAFF. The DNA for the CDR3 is TGTGCCAGCTCACCTTCTGGCACTGAAGCTTTCTTT.